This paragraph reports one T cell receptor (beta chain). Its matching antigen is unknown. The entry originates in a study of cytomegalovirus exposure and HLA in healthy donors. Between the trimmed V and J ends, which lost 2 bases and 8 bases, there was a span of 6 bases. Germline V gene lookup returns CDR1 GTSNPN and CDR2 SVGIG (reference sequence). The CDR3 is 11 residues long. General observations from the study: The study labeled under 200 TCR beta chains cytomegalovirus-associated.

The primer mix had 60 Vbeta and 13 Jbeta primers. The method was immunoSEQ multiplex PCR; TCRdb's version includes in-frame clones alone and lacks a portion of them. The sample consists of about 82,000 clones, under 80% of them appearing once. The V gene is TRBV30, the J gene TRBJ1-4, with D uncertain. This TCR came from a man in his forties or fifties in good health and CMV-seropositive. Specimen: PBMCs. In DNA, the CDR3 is TGTGCCTGGAGTTCCACAGAAAAACTGTTTTTT. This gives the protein CAWSSTEKLFF.